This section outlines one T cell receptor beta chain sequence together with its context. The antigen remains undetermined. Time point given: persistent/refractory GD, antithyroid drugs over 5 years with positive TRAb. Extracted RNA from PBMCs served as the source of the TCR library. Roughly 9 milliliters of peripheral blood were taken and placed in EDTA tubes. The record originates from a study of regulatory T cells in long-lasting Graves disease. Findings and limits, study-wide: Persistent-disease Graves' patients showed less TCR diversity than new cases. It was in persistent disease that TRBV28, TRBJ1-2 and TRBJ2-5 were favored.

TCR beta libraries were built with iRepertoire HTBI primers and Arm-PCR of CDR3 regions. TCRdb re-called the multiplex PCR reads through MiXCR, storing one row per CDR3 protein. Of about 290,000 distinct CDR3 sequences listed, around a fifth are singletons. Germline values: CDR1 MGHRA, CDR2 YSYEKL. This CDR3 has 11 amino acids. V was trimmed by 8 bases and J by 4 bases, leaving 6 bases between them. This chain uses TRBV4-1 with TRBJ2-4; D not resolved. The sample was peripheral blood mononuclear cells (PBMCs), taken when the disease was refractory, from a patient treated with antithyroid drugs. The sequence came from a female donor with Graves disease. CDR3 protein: CASDQKNIQYF. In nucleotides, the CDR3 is TGCGCCAGCGATCAGAAAAACATTCAGTACTTC.